The 24 T cell receptor beta chains reported below all come from one sample, sequenced in a study of T cell repertoires in cytomegalovirus infection. TCRdb reprocessed the reads via MiXCR and lists one record per CDR3 protein. The sample has about 830,000 distinct CDR3 sequences, over 25% seen once. No antigen is known for these receptors. The sample consisted of cultured CD8+ T cells from PBMCs, taken from culture after CMV antigen stimulation. These receptors all stem from a human donor in good health (CMV status not recorded). Some clones in this sample may be carry-over from other donors' samples.

The rearrangement links TRBV10-3 to TRBJ2-7; tentatively, D is TRBD1 or TRBD2 (7 bases each). Trimming pared 11 bases from V and 0 bases from J, leaving 14 bases between. The length of the CDR3 is 13 residues. Germline V lookup: CDR1 ENHRY, CDR2 SYGVKD. The CDR3 nucleotides are TGTGCCGGGGGGGACAGAAGCTCCTACGAGCAGTACTTC. Translation: CAGGDRSSYEQYF.

V usage is TRBV2 and J usage is TRBJ2-7, with 7 bases aligning to TRBD1. The CDR3 covers 12 residues. Germline CDR1 and CDR2: SNHLY and FYNNEI. The J segment lost 4 bases and the V segment lost 11 bases, leaving 8 bases of the junction unmatched. The CDR3 reads CAGQDWRYEQYV. The CDR3 DNA follows: TGTGCCGGACAGGATTGGCGGTACGAGCAGTACGTC.

This chain links TRBV6-1 with TRBJ2-7; TRBD1 might be the D (6 bases). The ends were cut back, 4 bases at V and 1 base at J, with 8 bases in the middle. CDR1 and CDR2 (germline): MNHNS, SASEGT. This CDR3 has 13 amino acids. Here the CDR3 DNA reads TGTGCCAGCAGTGTGGGACAATCCTACGAGCAGTACTTC. Residues: CASSVGQSYEQYF.

This chain connects TRBV6-1 to TRBJ2-2, with 9 bases aligning to TRBD1. Germline values: CDR1 MNHNS, CDR2 SASEGT. The V and J ends lost 4 bases and 0 bases, in that order; junction bases with no gene match: 9. CDR3 length: 18 residues. The CDR3 nucleotides are TGTGCCAGCAGTGTGGGGACAGGGCCATATGCGAACACCGGGGAGCTGTTTTTT. Translation: CASSVGTGPYANTGELFF.

This clonotype showed up just a few times. The chain joins TRBV6-2 or TRBV6-3 to TRBJ2-7; 9 positions agree with TRBD1. V trimming: 2 bases; J trimming: 3 bases; junction bases outside the gene matches: 5. This CDR3 comprises 15 residues. Germline values: CDR1 MNHEY, CDR2 SVGEGT. CDR3 nucleotide sequence: TGTGCCAGCAGTTACGACCCGGACAGGGGCTACGAGCAGTACGTC. Translating gives CASSYDPDRGYEQYV.

There are many counts of this clonotype. The chain links TRBV7-2 to TRBJ1-2, with 10 bases fitting TRBD1. The V gene's germline CDR1 is SGHTA and CDR2 FQGNSA. The CDR3 is 17 amino acids. Losses at the gene ends were 0 bases for V and 6 bases for J; bases not matched to a gene: 10. The CDR3 bases are TGTGCCAGCAGCTTAGCTCTGGGGACAGGGGCCGTAGATGGCTACACCTTC. Amino acids: CASSLALGTGAVDGYTF.

This clonotype was observed many times. CDR3 amino acids: CSAKGDRASYNEQFF. The CDR3 DNA follows: TGCAGTGCCAAAGGGGACAGGGCCTCCTACAATGAGCAGTTCTTC. The V and J genes are TRBV20-1 and TRBJ2-1; the match to TRBD1 covers 9 bases. CDR3 size: 15 residues. V shed 6 bases, J shed 0 bases, and the junction held 6 bases outside the gene matches. Germline lookup yields CDR1 DFQATT and CDR2 SNEGSKA (reference sequence).

This clonotype was picked up a small number of times. The V gene is TRBV19, the J gene TRBJ2-5; 7 bases map to TRBD1. CDR1 LNHDA and CDR2 SQIVND come from the germline V gene (reference sequence). Unmatched junction bases numbered 13, after V lost 8 bases and J lost 4 bases. The CDR3 has 15 amino acids. The CDR3 reads CASGELLGQIETQYF. In nucleotides, the CDR3 is TGTGCCAGTGGGGAACTACTGGGACAGATAGAGACCCAGTACTTC. The whole variable domain, filled in from reference TRBV19 and TRBJ2-5, reads DGGITQSPKYLFRKEGQNVTLSCEQNLNHDAMYWYRQDPGQGLRLIYYSQIVNDFQKGDIAEGYSVSREKKESFPLTVTSAQKNPTAFYLCASGELLGQIETQYFGPGTRLLVL.

This clonotype was counted once. The junction shows a germline mismatch at one end, possibly a read error. This rearrangement joins TRBV7-7 to TRBJ1-1; D perhaps matches TRBD1 (5 bases). CDR1 and CDR2 (germline): SSHAT, FNYEAQ (reference sequence). The CDR3 has 15 residues. The CDR3 sequence: CASSTIGGENTEAFF. DNA of the CDR3: TGTGCTAGCAGCACCATTGGGGGTGAGAACACTGAAGCTTTCTTT.

This clonotype was observed many times. The V gene is TRBV27, the J gene TRBJ2-2; D is uncertain. The CDR3 has 13 residues. Per the germline V gene, CDR1 is MNHEY and CDR2 is SMNVEV (reference sequence). Between the trimmed V and J ends, which lost 6 bases and 5 bases, there was a span of 10 bases. The CDR3 DNA follows: TGTGCCAGCAGCTTGAAAGCAACCGGGGAGCTGTTTTTT. Protein sequence: CASSLKATGELFF.

J is TRBJ2-5 and V is TRBV2; either TRBD1 or TRBD2 may supply D (6 bases each). Germline lookup yields CDR1 SNHLY and CDR2 FYNNEI. Trimming took 8 bases from V and 4 from J, leaving 14 bases between them. The CDR3 consists of 13 residues. The CDR3 DNA reads as TGTGCCAGCCCGGGGGCTAGCAGAGAGACCCAGTACTTC. Translating it yields CASPGASRETQYF. The whole variable domain, remainder taken from reference TRBV2 and TRBJ2-5, is EPEVTQTPSHQVTQMGQEVILRCVPISNHLYFYWYRQILGQKVEFLVSFYNNEISEKSEIFDDQFSVERPDGSNFTLKIRSTKLEDSAMYFCASPGASRETQYFGPGTRLLVL.

V and J are TRBV7-4 and TRBJ2-5; D is possibly TRBD1 (5 bases). V lost 3 bases, J lost 7 bases, and 15 bases lay in between. The length of the CDR3 is 14 residues. Germline CDR1 and CDR2: SGHVT and SQSDAQ. The DNA for the CDR3 is TGTGCCAGCAGCTTCACCGGACAACAGAGGACCCAGTACTTC. Translation: CASSFTGQQRTQYF.

The chain links TRBV20-1 to TRBJ1-2; TRBD1 matches at 9 bases. Germline loops: CDR1 DFQATT, CDR2 SNEGSKA (reference sequence). V was pared by 0 bases and J by 3 bases, with 5 bases of the junction left unmatched. This CDR3 has 15 residues. The CDR3 DNA is TGCAGTGCTAGAGATACAGGGGGCGCGTACTATGGCTACACCTTC. Its translation is CSARDTGGAYYGYTF.

This clonotype was detected many times. This chain uses TRBV7-6 with TRBJ1-2, with TRBD1 matching over 9 bases. V shed 1 base, J shed 0 bases, and the junction held 6 bases outside the gene matches. This CDR3 is built from 17 residues. The germline gives CDR1 SGHVS, CDR2 FNYEAQ. CDR3 coding DNA: TGTGCCAGCAGCTTAGGGGACAGGGCCCAAGCTAACTATGGCTACACCTTC. It yields the protein CASSLGDRAQANYGYTF.

The rearrangement links TRBV7-2 to TRBJ2-7; TRBD2 matches 10 bases. The CDR3 is 15 amino acids. The germline gives CDR1 SGHTA, CDR2 FQGNSA. The CDR3 region has the DNA TGTGCCAGCAGCGTAGCGGGGGGATACCCCTACGAGCAGTACGTC. Its protein is CASSVAGGYPYEQYV.

This clonotype has at least ten counts. CDR3 sequence (DNA): TGTGCCAGCAGCGGCGACAGGGTAAGCACTGAAGCTTTCTTT. Amino acids: CASSGDRVSTEAFF. V is TRBV7-8 and J is TRBJ1-1; 7 bases fit TRBD1. Germline CDR1 and CDR2: SGHVS and FQNEAQ. V lost 5 bases and J lost 4; bases outside the gene matches: 7. There are 14 residues in the CDR3.

V is TRBV10-3 and J is TRBJ1-2, with D perhaps matching TRBD1 (5 bases). Trimming cost V 6 bases and J 6 bases, with 11 bases left between them. The CDR3 consists of 12 residues. Germline CDR1 and CDR2: ENHRY and SYGVKD. Here the CDR3 DNA reads TGTGCCATCAGAAAGCAGGGAGATGGCTACACCTTC. Protein: CAIRKQGDGYTF.

This clonotype was counted at least ten times. J is TRBJ1-4 and V is TRBV6-5; D call uncertain. Per the germline V gene, CDR1 is MNHEY and CDR2 is SVGAGI. The CDR3 has 16 residues. Trimming pared 4 bases from V and 0 bases from J, leaving 12 bases between. Written as DNA, the CDR3 is TGTGCCAGCAGTTTCCAGGCCCGCACAACTAATGAAAAACTGTTTTTT. This sequence encodes CASSFQARTTNEKLFF.

This clonotype occurred many times. The chain couples TRBV20-1 to TRBJ1-2; no definite D call. CDR1 and CDR2 (germline): DFQATT, SNEGSKA (reference sequence). Trimming removed 4 bases at V and 8 bases at J, with 17 bases between. The CDR3 runs 13 residues. CDR3 region: CSAKVVGMSGYTF. The CDR3 coding sequence is TGCAGTGCTAAAGTAGTGGGGATGAGCGGCTACACCTTC.

The gene calls are TRBV10-1 and TRBJ1-1; maybe TRBD1 (5 bases). The CDR3 consists of 14 residues. Germline CDR1 is WNHNN and CDR2 is SYGVQD (reference sequence). Trimming stripped 6 bases from V and 2 bases from J, with 13 bases between. CDR3 nucleotide sequence: TGCGCCAGCAGGGAGGGACGGGCAAACACTGAAGCTTTCTTT. Translating gives CASREGRANTEAFF.

This clonotype was picked up a small number of times. The chain has TRBV12-5 and TRBJ2-2; D remains unclear. The CDR3 sequence is 13 residues long. Per germline, CDR1 LGHNT and CDR2 FRNRAP. With 7 bases removed from V and 2 bases from J, the gap between germline ends came to 8 bases. The CDR3 loop is CASVVENTGELFF. CDR3 in DNA: TGTGCTAGTGTAGTCGAAAACACCGGGGAGCTGTTTTTT.

This clonotype was seen more than once but under ten times. V gene TRBV6-1 combines with J gene TRBJ1-5, with TRBD1 as a possible D gene (5 bases). There are 16 residues in the CDR3. V was pared by 5 bases and J by 7 bases, with 21 bases between. Germline V CDR1 and CDR2: MNHNS, SASEGT. The CDR3 protein is CASSPKVQGNKQPQHF. The CDR3 nucleotides read TGTGCCAGCAGTCCGAAAGTGCAGGGCAATAAGCAGCCCCAGCATTTT.

J is TRBJ2-7 and V is TRBV5-6, with D perhaps assigned TRBD1 or TRBD2 (5 bases each). V shed 2 bases and J shed 6 bases, with 15 bases lying between them. The CDR3 is 14 amino acids. Germline loops: CDR1 SGHDT, CDR2 YYEEEE. Here the CDR3 reads CASSLADNSPEQYV. The CDR3 coding sequence is TGTGCCAGCAGCTTAGCGGACAACTCCCCCGAGCAGTACGTC.

This clonotype was observed at least ten times. The chain uses TRBV19 and TRBJ1-1; D not certain. The CDR3 sequence is 13 residues long. V lost 3 bases and J lost 1, with 6 bases in between. From germline, CDR1 is LNHDA and CDR2 SQIVND (reference sequence). CDR3 in DNA: TGTGCCAGTAGTATGTCTGCGAACACTGAAGCTTTCTTT. Protein: CASSMSANTEAFF.